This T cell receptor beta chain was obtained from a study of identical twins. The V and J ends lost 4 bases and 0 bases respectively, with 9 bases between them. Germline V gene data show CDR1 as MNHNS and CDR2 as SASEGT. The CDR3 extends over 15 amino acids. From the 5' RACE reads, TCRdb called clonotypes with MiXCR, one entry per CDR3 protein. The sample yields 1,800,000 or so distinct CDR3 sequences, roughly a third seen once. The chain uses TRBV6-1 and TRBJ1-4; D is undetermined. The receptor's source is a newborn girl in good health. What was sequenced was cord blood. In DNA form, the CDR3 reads TGTGCCAGCAGTGTAGTCGATGCAACTAATGAAAAACTGTTTTTT. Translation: CASSVVDATNEKLFF.